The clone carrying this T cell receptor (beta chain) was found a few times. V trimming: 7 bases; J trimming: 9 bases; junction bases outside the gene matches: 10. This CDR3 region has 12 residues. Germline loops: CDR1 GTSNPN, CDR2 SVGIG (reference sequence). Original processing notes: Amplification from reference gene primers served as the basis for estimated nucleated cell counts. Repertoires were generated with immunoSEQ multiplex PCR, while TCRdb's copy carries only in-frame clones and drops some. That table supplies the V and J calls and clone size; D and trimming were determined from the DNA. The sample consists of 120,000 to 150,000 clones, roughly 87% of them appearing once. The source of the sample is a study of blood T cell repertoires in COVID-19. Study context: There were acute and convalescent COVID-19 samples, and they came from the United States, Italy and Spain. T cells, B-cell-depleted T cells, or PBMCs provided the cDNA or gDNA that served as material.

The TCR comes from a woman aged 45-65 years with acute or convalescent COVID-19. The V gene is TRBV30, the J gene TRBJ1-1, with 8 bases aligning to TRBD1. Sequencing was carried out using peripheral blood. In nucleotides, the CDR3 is TGTGCCTCGGGGGCACAGGGGGGCAAAGCTTTCTTT. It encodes CASGAQGGKAFF. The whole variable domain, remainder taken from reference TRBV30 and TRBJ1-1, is SQTIHQWPATLVQPVGSPLSLECTVEGTSNPNLYWYRQAAGRGLQLLFYSVGIGQISSEVPQNLSASRPQDRQFILSSKKLLLSDSGFYLCASGAQGGKAFFGQGTRLTVV.